This entry concerns a single TCR beta chain. No cognate antigen has been identified for it. No per-base quality is available; no much larger clone lies one base away. Receptors were amplified or captured by PCR. The sample was run on an Illumina HiSeq 2500. Unique molecular identifiers were incorporated into TCR beta cDNA libraries to reduce PCR and sequencing biases. Roughly 0.5 million cDNA molecules were obtained per 1 to 10 million input T cells, so each molecule approximated one T cell. The patient libraries were prepared and sequenced with the same protocol used for the earlier healthy control dataset. Within a given batch, samples were prepared together, multiplexed and sequenced on the same HiSeq lane. The study's own analysis went as follows. Raw barcoded reads were processed with MIGEC, and single-read molecular identifier groups were discarded before consensus assembly and CDR3 extraction. Clonotype tables were post-analysed with VDJtools, and diversity was normalized by down-sampling all datasets to the smallest sample size. To correct batch-related cross-sample contamination, repertoire overlap clustering matched CDR3 amino acid sequences but not nucleotide sequences. In-frame beta chains were kept once TCRdb had trimmed the public reads at Q25 with fastp and called clones with MiXCR. Rows are combined by CDR3 protein, so each entry shows the most common genes and DNA. The V and J calls reflect TCRdb's pipeline rather than the authors' work. The sample table shows about 460,000 distinct CDR3 sequences, and approximately 45% are seen once. The ten largest clones take up around 10% of the sample.

TCR beta repertoires were profiled from peripheral blood of over 10 young patients with multiple sclerosis to demonstrate the VDJtools post-analysis software. The patients with multiple sclerosis were children and adolescents between roughly 6 and 16 years of age. The sample belongs to a study of post-analysis software for immune sequencing data (dated by TCRdb to between 2015 and 2016). Context from the whole study: The recorded disease courses included relapsing-remitting, secondary progressive and progressive-relapsing multiple sclerosis, and some patients had no subtype annotation. The patient repertoires were set against 11 previously published healthy control repertoires from donors whose ages ranged from roughly 6 to 26 years. A subset of samples was prepared in parallel using single-end sample barcoding, then pooled and co-amplified after Illumina adapter ligation. The paper's findings and limits, for the study overall: Strong co-clustering of samples prepared in the same batch was shown by direct clustering with F measure, prompting a batch-effect correction. Significantly lower normalized Chao1 diversity was found in multiple sclerosis patients than in controls, suggesting substantial peripheral T-cell clonal expansion. The control group was slightly older than the multiple sclerosis patient group.

What was sequenced was blood. This TCR derives from a girl between 10 and 17 years old with multiple sclerosis.

The nucleotide sequence reads as follows: TGCGCCAGCAGCCCCAGGACTAGCACCTCCTACGAGCAGTACTTC. It translates to CASSPRTSTSYEQYF. The rearranged segments are TRBV4-1 and TRBJ2-7; TRBD2 lines up with 8 middle nucleotides. Via the germline V gene, CDR1 is MGHRA and CDR2 YSYEKL. The CDR3, from cysteine to phenylalanine, totals 15 residues. The sequence is cut down to CDR3 DNA, 45 bases in frame from base 1. V is pruned by 4 bases and J by 0 bases, leaving 5 bases of the junction without a gene match.